A single T cell receptor beta chain is shown here with its context. The antigen remains unidentified. Measured with immunoSEQ multiplex PCR; TCRdb has only the in-frame clones, and not every one. Of some 310,000 clones in the sample, around four fifths were seen once. This specimen comes from a study of cytotoxic CD8 clonotypes in ibrutinib-treated CLL. Study-wide context: The taking of response samples occurred after a median around 11 months of treatment, with a range of 6 to 36. Average yields of roughly 260,000 productive templates and about 97,000 productive rearrangements characterized the samples.

Study findings and constraints: A rise in clonality was seen at ibrutinib response, and a fall back toward baseline was seen at progression. Contraction or stability on treatment characterized the public clonotypes, which were uncommon.

Sample: PBMCs, taken before ibrutinib treatment. The source is a human donor with chronic lymphocytic leukemia.

For the CDR3, the DNA is TGTGCTAGTGTCTCTTTTTCTGTCTCTACTCAGCCCCAGCATTTT. Its translation: CASVSFSVSTQPQHF. The chain employs TRBV12-5 and TRBJ1-5; unclear D gene. Trimming removed 7 bases at V and 6 bases at J, with 19 bases between. Germline CDR1 and CDR2: LGHNT and FRNRAP. CDR3 length: 15 amino acids. Variable domain in full (rest from reference TRBV12-5 and TRBJ1-5): DARVTQTPRHKVTEMGQEVTMRCQPILGHNTVFWYRQTMMQGLELLAYFRNRAPLDDSGMPKDRFSAEMPDATLATLKIQPSEPRDSAVYFCASVSFSVSTQPQHFGDGTRLSIL.